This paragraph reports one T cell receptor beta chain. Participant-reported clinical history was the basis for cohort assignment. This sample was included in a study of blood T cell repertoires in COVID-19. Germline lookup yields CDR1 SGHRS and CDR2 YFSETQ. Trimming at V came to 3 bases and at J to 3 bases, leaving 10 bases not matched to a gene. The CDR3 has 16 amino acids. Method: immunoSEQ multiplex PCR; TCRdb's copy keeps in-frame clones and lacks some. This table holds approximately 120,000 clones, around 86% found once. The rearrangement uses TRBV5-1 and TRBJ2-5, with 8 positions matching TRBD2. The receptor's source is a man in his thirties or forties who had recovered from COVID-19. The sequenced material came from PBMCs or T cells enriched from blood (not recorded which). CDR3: CASSSQGPAGEETQYF. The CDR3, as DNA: TGCGCCAGCAGCTCCCAAGGTCCAGCGGGGGAAGAGACCCAGTACTTC.